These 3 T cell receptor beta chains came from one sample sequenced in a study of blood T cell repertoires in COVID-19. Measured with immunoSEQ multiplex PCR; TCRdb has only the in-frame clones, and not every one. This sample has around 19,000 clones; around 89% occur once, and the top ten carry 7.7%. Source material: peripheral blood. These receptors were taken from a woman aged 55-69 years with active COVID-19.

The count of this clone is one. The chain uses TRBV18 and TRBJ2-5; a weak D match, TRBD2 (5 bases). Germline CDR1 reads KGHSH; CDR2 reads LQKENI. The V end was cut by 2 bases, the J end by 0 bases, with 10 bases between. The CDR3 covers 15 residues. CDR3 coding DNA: TGTGCCAGCTCACCAGAGCGGATCCACCAAGAGACCCAGTACTTC. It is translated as CASSPERIHQETQYF.

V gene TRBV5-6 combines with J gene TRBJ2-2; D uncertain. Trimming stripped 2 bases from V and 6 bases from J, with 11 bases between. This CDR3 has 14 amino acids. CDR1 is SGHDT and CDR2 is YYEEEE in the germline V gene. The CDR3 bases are TGTGCCAGCAGCTTAGAAGGTCGGGCCGGGGAGCTGTTTTTT. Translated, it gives CASSLEGRAGELFF.

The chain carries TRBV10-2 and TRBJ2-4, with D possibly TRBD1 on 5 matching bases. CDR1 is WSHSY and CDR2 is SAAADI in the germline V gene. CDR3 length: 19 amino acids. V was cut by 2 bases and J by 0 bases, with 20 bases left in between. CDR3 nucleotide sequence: TGCGCCAGCAGTGAGAGGAAGACAGAATACCACTCAGCCAAAAACATTCAGTACTTC. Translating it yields CASSERKTEYHSAKNIQYF.